Listed below are T cell receptor beta chains from one sample, sequenced in a study of neoadjuvant nivolumab and ipilimumab in lung cancer. Produced via immunoSEQ multiplex PCR; TCRdb's table is partial and in-frame only. The sample contains approximately 29,000 clones, 75% to 95% of which appear only once. The sample consisted of peripheral blood, taken after neoadjuvant nivolumab, alone or with ipilimumab, at or shortly before surgery. The receptor set was obtained from an adult with non-small cell lung cancer. CDR3s include the opening cysteine and the closing phenylalanine or tryptophan. A D gene is named only where the DNA matches it firmly.

V gene: TRBV10-3
J gene: TRBJ1-1
D gene: -
CDR3 DNA: TGTGCCATCAGAGACAGCATGAACACTGAAGCTTTCTTT
CDR3 protein: CAIRDSMNTEAFF

V gene: TRBV5-1
J gene: TRBJ1-1
D gene: -
CDR3 DNA: TGCGCCAGCAGCTTGGAGCCGAACACTGAAGCTTTCTTT
CDR3 protein: CASSLEPNTEAFF

V gene: TRBV18
J gene: TRBJ1-1
D gene: TRBD1
CDR3 DNA: TGTGCCAGCTCACCAAAGGGACAGACGAACACTGAAGCTTTCTTT
CDR3 protein: CASSPKGQTNTEAFF

V gene: TRBV29-1
J gene: TRBJ1-1
D gene: TRBD1
CDR3 DNA: TGCAGCGTTGAACCCTCGGGACAGGGGGCAATAGGTTGGACTGAAGCTTTCTTT
CDR3 protein: CSVEPSGQGAIGWTEAFF

V gene: TRBV5-1
J gene: TRBJ1-1
D gene: TRBD1
CDR3 DNA: TGCGCCAGCAGCCCCAACAGGGGGCTAGGGAACACTGAAGCTTTCTTT
CDR3 protein: CASSPNRGLGNTEAFF

V gene: TRBV18
J gene: TRBJ1-6
D gene: -
CDR3 DNA: TGTGCCAGCTCACCACCGCGGTCGGGACTCCCCATCGGCCCCCTCCACTTT
CDR3 protein: CASSPPRSGLPIGPLHF

V gene: TRBV10-3
J gene: TRBJ1-1
D gene: TRBD1
CDR3 DNA: TGTGCCATCAGTTACAGGGGGCAGGACACTGAAGCTTTCTTT
CDR3 protein: CAISYRGQDTEAFF

V gene: TRBV9
J gene: TRBJ1-1
D gene: -
CDR3 DNA: TGTGCCAGCAGCCCCGACGGCGGGGGGCCCACTGAAGCTTTCTTT
CDR3 protein: CASSPDGGGPTEAFF

V gene: TRBV5-6
J gene: TRBJ2-7
D gene: -
CDR3 DNA: TGTGCCAGCAGCACCACGCGCCACAGGGATTACTACGAGCAGTACTTC
CDR3 protein: CASSTTRHRDYYEQYF

V gene: TRBV5-6
J gene: TRBJ2-3
D gene: -
CDR3 DNA: TGTGCCAGCAGCTTGGTGGGGAGCGGAGATACGCAGTATTTT
CDR3 protein: CASSLVGSGDTQYF

V gene: TRBV5-1
J gene: TRBJ2-1
D gene: TRBD1
CDR3 DNA: TGCGCCAGCGGGACAGGGGCCCCGTTAGGGAATGAGCAGTTCTTC
CDR3 protein: CASGTGAPLGNEQFF

V gene: TRBV11-2
J gene: TRBJ2-7
D gene: -
CDR3 DNA: TGTGCCAGCAGCCCTGCTCGCCGGGCGCAGTACTTC
CDR3 protein: CASSPARRAQYF

V gene: TRBV5-6
J gene: TRBJ2-5
D gene: -
CDR3 DNA: TGTGCCAGCAGTTCTCAGTTGACCCAGTACTTC
CDR3 protein: CASSSQLTQYF